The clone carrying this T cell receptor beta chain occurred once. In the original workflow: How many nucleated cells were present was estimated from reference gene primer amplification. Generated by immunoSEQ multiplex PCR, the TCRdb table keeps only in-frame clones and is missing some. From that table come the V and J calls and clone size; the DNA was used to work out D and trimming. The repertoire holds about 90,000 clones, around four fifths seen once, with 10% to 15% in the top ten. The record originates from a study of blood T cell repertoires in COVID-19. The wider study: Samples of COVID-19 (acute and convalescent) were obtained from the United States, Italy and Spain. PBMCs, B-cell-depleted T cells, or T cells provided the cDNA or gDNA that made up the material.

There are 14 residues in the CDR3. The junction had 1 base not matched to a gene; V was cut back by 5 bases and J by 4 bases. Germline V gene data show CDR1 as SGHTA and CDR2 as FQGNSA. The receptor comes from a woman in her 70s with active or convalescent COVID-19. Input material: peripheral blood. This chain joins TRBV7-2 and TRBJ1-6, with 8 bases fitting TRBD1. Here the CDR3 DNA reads TGTGCCAGCAGCCGGACAGGGTATAATTCACCCCTCCACTTT. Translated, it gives CASSRTGYNSPLHF.